The rows below give T cell receptor beta chains drawn from one sample of a study of technical replicates of blood from several donors. Profiling relied on immunoSEQ multiplex PCR, and the TCRdb table lists in-frame clones only, not all of them. This sample has roughly 68,000 clones; approximately 93% occur once, and the top ten carry 4.5% to 5%. The specimen sequenced was PBMCs. Receptors were obtained from a human donor in good health. Some clones in this sample may be carry-over from other donors' samples. Each CDR3 is given with its conserved first and last residue. D genes are given only for firm matches. Clone size is not always given. Where it is, it says once, few, many or a class for expanded clones.

V gene	J gene	clone size	D gene	CDR3 DNA	CDR3 protein
TRBV7-2	TRBJ2-1	-	-	TGTGCCAGCAGCCCCGGGACTTACAATGAGCAGTTCTTC	CASSPGTYNEQFF
TRBV7-8	TRBJ2-1	-	TRBD2	TGTGCCAGCAGCCTGAGCGGGGGTCGTGTTCATGAGCAGTTCTTC	CASSLSGGRVHEQFF
TRBV5-6	TRBJ1-5	-	-	TGTGCCAGCAGCTTGTCCGGGTTGTTGAATCAGCCCCAGCATTTT	CASSLSGLLNQPQHF
TRBV7-2	TRBJ1-4	once	TRBD1	TGTGCCAGCAGCTCAGGACAGGGCCCTGAAAAACTGTTTTTT	CASSSGQGPEKLFF
TRBV7-6	TRBJ2-7	-	-	TGTGCCAGCAGCTTAGATTTAGCGGCTACGTACGAGCAGTACTTC	CASSLDLAATYEQYF
TRBV5-1	TRBJ2-3	-	TRBD2	TGCGCCAGCAGCCGTCCTAGGGGCGGGGGTACAGATACGCAGTATTTT	CASSRPRGGGTDTQYF
TRBV6-1	TRBJ1-5	once	-	TGTGCCAGCAGTCCGGGGGATAGGCCCCAGCATTTT	CASSPGDRPQHF
TRBV9	TRBJ2-7	-	TRBD1	TGTGCCAGCAGTTTCTCGGGGACAGCATACGAGCAGTACTTC	CASSFSGTAYEQYF
TRBV4-3	TRBJ2-7	-	-	TGCGCCAGCAGCCGACGGACAGACCCTTTGGACGAGCAGTACTTC	CASSRRTDPLDEQYF
TRBV7-2	TRBJ2-3	-	-	TGTGCCAGCACGCCGTTTGCTGCGGTTCATTTT	CASTPFAAVHF
TRBV7-3	TRBJ2-6	-	-	TGTGCCAGCAGCCCCCAGGTCGGGGTTCCGGGGTCTGGGGCCAACGTCCTGACTTTC	CASSPQVGVPGSGANVLTF
TRBV4-1	TRBJ1-2	-	TRBD1	TGCGCCAGCAGCCAAACCGGGACAGGGGGCGTCGGCTACACCTTC	CASSQTGTGGVGYTF
TRBV7-2	TRBJ1-2	once	TRBD1	TGTGCCAGCAGCTACCGACAGGGCTGGGGCTACACCTTC	CASSYRQGWGYTF
TRBV19	TRBJ2-1	-	-	TGTGCCACAGGGGTTTTCTCCTACAATGAGCAGTTCTTC	CATGVFSYNEQFF
TRBV2	TRBJ1-5	-	-	TGTGCCAGCAGTGCCAGGGTAAAGCAGCCCCAGCATTTT	CASSARVKQPQHF
TRBV20-1	TRBJ1-3	-	-	TGCAGTGCTAGCGCGTGGAACACCATATATTTT	CSASAWNTIYF
TRBV19	TRBJ2-1	-	TRBD1	TGTGCCAGTAGTATCCGACAGGGGTCCTACAATGAGCAGTTCTTC	CASSIRQGSYNEQFF
TRBV4-3	TRBJ2-3	-	TRBD1	TGCGCCAGCAGCAGGGGACAGGGGGAAGCAGATACGCAGTATTTT	CASSRGQGEADTQYF
TRBV6-5	TRBJ2-1	few	-	TGTGCCAGCACGGACGCGACTAGTCGGGTCAATGAGCAGTTCTTC	CASTDATSRVNEQFF
TRBV4-3	TRBJ2-7	-	TRBD2	TGCGCCAGCAGCCAAGAAACTAGCGGGGACTACGAGCAGTACTTC	CASSQETSGDYEQYF
TRBV9	TRBJ1-1	-	-	TGTGCCAGCAGCGTGGGCTCCTCGAACACTGAAGCTTTCTTT	CASSVGSSNTEAFF
TRBV7-2	TRBJ2-1	-	-	TGTGCCAGCAGCCGTTCCCCGGAGAGTAATGAGCAGTTCTTC	CASSRSPESNEQFF
TRBV5-4	TRBJ1-2	-	TRBD1	TGTGCCAGCAGCTTGGCCCCGGGACAGGGAGCTAACTATGGCTACACCTTC	CASSLAPGQGANYGYTF
TRBV5-6	TRBJ1-3	-	-	TGTGCCAGCAGTACAGCTGGAAACACCATATATTTT	CASSTAGNTIYF
TRBV7-9	TRBJ2-7	-	-	TGTGCCAGCAGCGCTCAATTCGGGAGCTCCTACGAGCAGTACTTC	CASSAQFGSSYEQYF
TRBV7-6	TRBJ2-2	-	TRBD1	TGTGCCAGCAGCCTACGATCCGGGACAGGGGAGAACACCGGGGAGCTGTTTTTT	CASSLRSGTGENTGELFF
TRBV19	TRBJ1-4	-	-	TGTGCCAGTAGTATAGGGTGGACAAATGAAAAACTGTTTTTT	CASSIGWTNEKLFF
TRBV27	TRBJ1-2	-	-	TGTGCCAGCAGTCCCTGGGTCAGGGGAACGGAGGGCTACACCTTC	CASSPWVRGTEGYTF
TRBV6-1	TRBJ2-7	-	-	TGTGCCAGCAGTGAATTCTGGGTGGGAGGCGAGCAGTACTTC	CASSEFWVGGEQYF
TRBV9	TRBJ1-6	-	TRBD1	TGTGCCAGCAGCGTAGGCCAGGGGGGATCACCCCTCCACTTT	CASSVGQGGSPLHF
TRBV7-9	TRBJ1-5	-	-	TGTGCCAGCAGCGGACAGCCCGAGACGCCCCAGCATTTT	CASSGQPETPQHF
TRBV2	TRBJ2-1	-	TRBD2	TGTGCCAGCAGTGAAGCGGCTAGCGGGGGGGCTTGGTACAATGAGCAGTTCTTC	CASSEAASGGAWYNEQFF
TRBV6-6	TRBJ1-3	-	TRBD1	TGTGCCAGCAGTCCTACAGGGACAGGTGGAAACACCATATATTTT	CASSPTGTGGNTIYF
TRBV7-9	TRBJ1-6	-	TRBD1	TGTGCCAGCAGCCCCGGACAGGGATCCTATAATTCACCCCTCCACTTT	CASSPGQGSYNSPLHF
TRBV6-1	TRBJ1-5	-	-	TGTGCCAGCAGTGTCTACAGTGGTAATCAGCCCCAGCATTTT	CASSVYSGNQPQHF